The sequence of this T cell receptor (beta chain) was determined in a study of blood T cells in healthy people across ages. Notes on the study in general: Percentage of naive T cells showed a strong correlation with TCR beta diversity.

A J-beta primer mix and a sample-barcoded 5' primer were used in a second PCR of roughly 7 to 12 cycles. Each TCR beta cDNA got a 12-nucleotide random molecular identifier. TCRdb re-analysed the 5' RACE reads in MiXCR, keeping a single row per CDR3 protein. The sample has over 300,000 distinct CDR3 sequences, about 49% seen once; the top ten hold about 54%. Whenever a sample was processed, at least 6 million PBMCs were isolated. Each sample provided at least 5 micrograms of extracted total RNA. The length of the CDR3 is 14 residues. Germline CDR1 is MNHEY and CDR2 is SVGAGI. As regards this clonotype: What it binds is unknown. A much bigger clone sits one base away, suggesting this may be a read error.

This chain uses TRBV6-5 with TRBJ1-6, with 7 bases aligning to TRBD1. The TCR sequence derives from a man aged 55-75 years in good health. Material for sequencing was blood. CDR3 sequence (DNA): TGTGCCAGCAGCAAACAGGGGTTCTATTCACCCCCCCACTTT. The encoded protein is CASSKQGFYSPPHF.